These 11 T cell receptor beta chains were sequenced from one sample in a study of blood T cell repertoires in COVID-19. Clones were read by immunoSEQ multiplex PCR, and TCRdb kept only the in-frame ones, dropping some. The sample contains a few hundred thousand clones, around 89% of which appear only once. The sample was PBMCs or T cells enriched from blood (not recorded which). These TCRs come from a woman under 40 who had recovered from COVID-19.

This clone was counted once. The chain uses TRBV29-1 and TRBJ1-1, with 12 bases matching TRBD1. This CDR3 has 14 residues. Germline loops: CDR1 SQVTM, CDR2 ANQGSEA. The ends lost 6 bases at V and 7 bases at J; junction bases unmatched: 9. The CDR3 protein is CSVARGQGAGEAFF. In DNA form, the CDR3 reads TGCAGCGTCGCTAGGGGACAGGGGGCAGGTGAAGCTTTCTTT.

This clone was found a few times. The chain joins TRBV7-9 to TRBJ2-6; 7 bases are shared with TRBD1. V gave up 5 bases and J gave up 0 bases; unmatched junction bases: 7. Per the germline V gene, CDR1 is SEHNR and CDR2 is FQNEAQ (reference sequence). There are 17 residues in the CDR3. In nucleotides, the CDR3 is TGTGCCAGCAGCGCCTCGGGACAGTTCTCTGGGGCCAACGTCCTGACTTTC. The encoded protein is CASSASGQFSGANVLTF. Using reference TRBV7-9 and TRBJ2-6 for the parts outside the CDR3, the full variable domain is DTGVSQNPRHKITKRGQNVTFRCDPISEHNRLYWYRQTLGQGPEFLTYFQNEAQLEKSRLLSDRFSAERPKGSFSTLEIQRTEQGDSAMYLCASSASGQFSGANVLTFGAGSRLTVL.

The rearrangement links TRBV20-1 to TRBJ2-3, with 8 bases that match TRBD2. The CDR3 is 14 amino acids. The germline CDR1 and CDR2 sequences are DFQATT and SNEGSKA (reference sequence). The V and J ends lost 4 bases and 5 bases, in that order; junction bases with no gene match: 8. CDR3 sequence reads: CSAIDGRAGDTQYF. The CDR3 DNA sequence: TGCAGTGCTATTGACGGGAGGGCCGGAGATACGCAGTATTTT.

The gene calls are TRBV29-1 and TRBJ2-3; 7 bases fit TRBD2. CDR3 length equals 15 residues. V shed 3 bases, J shed 4 bases, and the junction held 10 bases outside the gene matches. Germline loops: CDR1 SQVTM, CDR2 ANQGSEA. The CDR3 DNA reads as TGCAGCGTTGAGAAGGCGGGAGCGTCCCCAGATACGCAGTATTTT. Its protein product is CSVEKAGASPDTQYF.

The J gene is TRBJ1-5, the V gene TRBV6-2 or TRBV6-3; a weak D match, TRBD1 (6 bases). The CDR3 covers 14 residues. V lost 6 bases and J lost 8, with 17 bases in between. Germline loops: CDR1 MNHEY, CDR2 SVGEGT. CDR3 protein: CASSPHRVPEPQHF. DNA for the CDR3: TGTGCCAGCAGCCCGCACAGGGTACCGGAGCCCCAGCATTTT.

The V gene is TRBV6-4, the J gene TRBJ1-2, with D hard to call. Trimming left V 6 bases short and J 2 bases short, with 13 bases between. The CDR3 totals 14 residues. Germline V CDR1 and CDR2: MRHNA, SNTAGT. The CDR3 sequence is CASSPSGGNYGYTF. Here the CDR3 DNA reads TGTGCCAGCAGCCCCTCTGGAGGGAACTATGGCTACACCTTC.

This chain links TRBV5-1 with TRBJ1-2, with TRBD1 matching over 11 bases. Trimming took 4 bases from V and 8 from J; bases not matched to a gene: 7. Germline values: CDR1 SGHRS, CDR2 YFSETQ. The CDR3 contains 14 residues. CDR3 bases: TGCGCCAGCAGCACGGGACAGGGGGTATTCGGCTACACCTTC. Its protein is CASSTGQGVFGYTF.

This chain uses TRBV4-1 with TRBJ2-1, with 12 bases fitting TRBD1. Germline V CDR1 and CDR2: MGHRA, YSYEKL. Germline trimming cut 5 bases from V and 7 bases from J; bases unmatched to any gene: 6. The CDR3 contains 15 residues. Here the CDR3 reads CASSWPGQGANEQFF. The CDR3 coding sequence is TGCGCCAGCAGCTGGCCGGGACAGGGGGCTAATGAGCAGTTCTTC.

This clone was counted ten times or more. V is TRBV3-1 (or the pseudogene TRBV3-2) and J is TRBJ1-2; possibly TRBD1 for D (5 bases). The V gene's germline CDR1 is LGHDT and CDR2 YNNKEL (reference sequence). With 3 bases removed from V and 5 bases from J, the gap between germline ends came to 13 bases. CDR3 length: 14 amino acids. In nucleotides, the CDR3 is TGTGCCAGCAGCCAGAAGACCAACAGGTATGGCTACACCTTC. This gives the protein CASSQKTNRYGYTF.

V is TRBV29-1 and J is TRBJ1-6, with TRBD1 matching over 10 bases. Germline lookup yields CDR1 SQVTM and CDR2 ANQGSEA. The V gene end was trimmed by 6 bases and the J gene end by 7 bases; junction bases not matched to a gene: 3. CDR3 length: 13 amino acids. CDR3 sequence: CSVGTGVNSPLHF. CDR3 DNA sequence: TGCAGCGTGGGGACAGGGGTGAATTCACCCCTCCACTTT.

The chain carries TRBV30 and TRBJ2-3, with D perhaps TRBD1 (5 bases). This CDR3 has 12 residues. Germline-derived CDR1 and CDR2 are GTSNPN and SVGIG (reference sequence). Trimming left V 7 bases short and J 3 bases short, with 11 bases between. The CDR3 sequence: CAFRVRTDTQYF. As DNA, the CDR3 is TGTGCCTTCAGGGTTAGGACAGATACGCAGTATTTT.